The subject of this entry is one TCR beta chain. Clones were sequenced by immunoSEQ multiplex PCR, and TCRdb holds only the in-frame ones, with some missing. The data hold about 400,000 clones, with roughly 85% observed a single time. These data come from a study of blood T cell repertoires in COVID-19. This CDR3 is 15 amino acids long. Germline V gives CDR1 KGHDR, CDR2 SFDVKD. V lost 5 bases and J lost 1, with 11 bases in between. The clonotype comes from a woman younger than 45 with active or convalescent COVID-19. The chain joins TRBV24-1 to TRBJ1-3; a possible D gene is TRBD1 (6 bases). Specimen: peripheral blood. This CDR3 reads CATSARGGSGNTIYF. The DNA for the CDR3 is TGTGCCACCAGTGCGAGAGGGGGATCTGGAAACACCATATATTTT.